A single sample is the source of the 11 T cell receptor beta chains below, sequenced in a study of OX40 agonist ivuxolimab in advanced cancers. Assay: immunoSEQ multiplex PCR; the TCRdb copy retains only in-frame clones and omits some. This sample has about 73,000 clones, with 85% to 90% found just once. The source was CD4+ or CD8+ T cells sorted from blood, collected in a trial of the OX40 agonist ivuxolimab. These receptors were taken from an adult with an advanced solid tumor such as melanoma, head and neck, liver or kidney cancer.

A few counts support this clone. This chain links TRBV11-2 with TRBJ2-2; D not resolved. Deletions cut 0 bases from V and 7 bases from J, with 6 bases between. CDR3 length: 13 amino acids. The germline V gene encodes CDR1 SGHAT and CDR2 FQNNGV. CDR3 in amino acids: CASSLDRNGELFF. CDR3 nucleotides: TGTGCCAGCAGCTTAGATCGGAACGGGGAGCTGTTTTTT.

The table lists this clone with a few counts. V and J are TRBV19 and TRBJ1-2; 7 nucleotides agree with TRBD1. Germline assignment: CDR1 LNHDA and CDR2 SQIVND (reference sequence). V lost 5 bases to trimming and J lost 7 bases; unmatched junction nucleotides: 13. The CDR3 is 15 residues long. CDR3 loop: CASSSATGTAAGYTF. CDR3 nucleotide sequence: TGTGCCAGTAGTTCGGCGACAGGGACGGCTGCTGGCTACACCTTC.

The rearrangement uses TRBV5-1 and TRBJ2-5, with 9 bases matching TRBD1. Germline CDR1 SGHRS, CDR2 YFSETQ. The CDR3 has 14 residues. V dropped 7 bases and J dropped 5; count of bases not matched to a gene: 9. The CDR3 nucleotides read TGCGCCAGCGCCATCGGGACAGGGTGGGAGACCCAGTACTTC. Protein sequence: CASAIGTGWETQYF.

This clone appeared a single time. The gene calls are TRBV5-6 and TRBJ1-6; a possible D gene is TRBD1 (5 bases). Germline V gene data show CDR1 as SGHDT and CDR2 as YYEEEE. Trimming left V 3 bases short and J 6 bases short, with 10 bases between. CDR3 size: 14 residues. CDR3 sequence: CASSSGLLNSPLHF. The CDR3 nucleotides are TGTGCCAGCAGCTCGGGGCTACTTAATTCACCCCTCCACTTT.

The chain recombines TRBV30 with TRBJ2-1; tentative D call: TRBD2 (6 bases). The CDR3 length is 15 residues. CDR1 and CDR2 (germline): GTSNPN, SVGIG (reference sequence). V was pared by 3 bases and J by 0 bases, with 12 bases between. CDR3 protein: CAWSSDGSSYNEQFF. CDR3 DNA sequence: TGTGCCTGGAGCTCGGACGGGAGCTCCTACAATGAGCAGTTCTTC.

This chain connects TRBV2 to TRBJ1-2, with D hard to call. The CDR3 sequence is 14 residues long. V lost 7 bases and J lost 5, with 17 bases in between. The germline V gene has CDR1 SNHLY and CDR2 FYNNEI. The CDR3 coding sequence is TGTGCCAGCATCGCGAATAGGGAGGATTATGGCTACACCTTC. Translation gives CASIANREDYGYTF.

The gene calls are TRBV6-6 and TRBJ2-5; tentative D call: TRBD1 (5 bases). Between the trimmed V and J ends, which lost 6 bases and 1 base, there was a span of 15 bases. The CDR3 has 15 amino acids. The germline V gene encodes CDR1 MNHNY and CDR2 SVGAGI (reference sequence). The CDR3 loop is CASRAPGQSQETQYF. As DNA, the CDR3 is TGTGCCAGCAGGGCTCCTGGACAATCCCAAGAGACCCAGTACTTC.

The rearrangement joins TRBV6-5 to TRBJ2-7; 7 nucleotides align to TRBD2. Germline trimming cut 8 bases from V and 2 bases from J; bases unmatched to any gene: 6. CDR3 size: 13 residues. Germline CDR1 and CDR2: MNHEY and SVGAGI. CDR3 residues: CASGGGFPYEQYF. The DNA of the CDR3 is TGTGCCAGCGGGGGGGGTTTTCCCTACGAGCAGTACTTC.

The chain is built from TRBV7-9 and TRBJ1-5; D remains ambiguous. Trimming pared 5 bases from V and 0 bases from J, leaving 8 bases between. Germline V gene lookup returns CDR1 SEHNR and CDR2 FQNEAQ (reference sequence). The CDR3 loop spans 14 amino acids. The CDR3 loop reads CASSQSTSNQPQHF. The CDR3 nucleotides read TGTGCCAGCAGCCAATCAACTAGCAATCAGCCCCAGCATTTT.

The V and J genes are TRBV28 and TRBJ2-1; TRBD2 is a possible D gene (6 bases). Trimming stripped 4 bases from V and 6 bases from J, with 16 bases between. The CDR3 has 15 residues. The germline V gene has CDR1 MDHEN and CDR2 SYDVKM. For the CDR3, the DNA is TGTGCCAGCAGTTCCCGGGACCCGCGGGGCAATGAGCAGTTCTTC. This translates into CASSSRDPRGNEQFF.

This chain joins TRBV29-1 and TRBJ1-2; TRBD1 might be the D (6 bases). The length of the CDR3 is 13 residues. Germline CDR1 and CDR2: SQVTM and ANQGSEA. The V and J ends lost 7 bases and 0 bases respectively, with 12 bases between them. The CDR3 sequence is CSARQESNYGYTF. The CDR3 region has the DNA TGCAGCGCTCGACAGGAATCTAACTATGGCTACACCTTC. Based on the CDR3 plus reference TRBV29-1 and TRBJ1-2, the full variable domain is SAVISQKPSRDICQRGTSLTIQCQVDSQVTMMFWYRQQPGQSLTLIATANQGSEATYESGFVIDKFPISRPNLTFSTLTVSNMSPEDSSIYLCSARQESNYGYTFGSGTRLTVV.